This section outlines one TCR beta chain sequence together with its context. Its cognate antigen is unknown. The data originate from a study of T cell repertoires in cytomegalovirus infection. About the study: As its CMV epitopes, the study selected recently identified HLA-C-restricted and well-studied HLA-B-restricted targets. It was the public TCR beta signatures that indicated both CMV infection and matching HLA type.

Germline V gives CDR1 LGHDT, CDR2 YNNKEL (reference sequence). The CDR3 has 15 amino acids. V dropped 4 bases and J dropped 2 bases, with 12 bases sitting between them. TCRdb re-called the reads with MiXCR, one entry per CDR3 protein. This table holds 650,000 to 900,000 distinct CDR3 sequences, 25% to 30% found once. The chain combines TRBV3-1 with TRBJ1-5, with D perhaps TRBD1 (5 bases). The specimen was cultured CD8+ T cells from PBMCs, collected from culture after CMV antigen stimulation. This TCR was sampled from a human donor in good health (CMV status not recorded). Some clones in this sample may be carry-over from other donors' samples. The CDR3 bases are TGTGCCAGCAGCCGGGACCTTTCGGGCAATCAGCCCCAGCATTTT. This gives the protein CASSRDLSGNQPQHF.